The next 30 T cell receptor beta chains were all read from a single sample in a study of blood T cell repertoires in COVID-19. Sequencing used immunoSEQ multiplex PCR; TCRdb keeps in-frame clones, though not all of them. This sample has over 120,000 clones; around 83% occur once, and the top ten carry about 2.5%. Sequencing input: peripheral blood. Receptors originate from a human donor with acute or convalescent COVID-19. The donor label of this sample is uncertain.

The chain carries TRBV6-5 and TRBJ2-5; TRBD2 agrees at 13 bases. Germline V gene sequence: CDR1 MNHEY, CDR2 SVGAGI. Germline trimming cut 6 bases from V and 5 bases from J; bases unmatched to any gene: 6. This CDR3 is built from 15 residues. The CDR3 protein is CASRKLAGGIETQYF. The CDR3, as DNA: TGTGCCAGCAGGAAACTAGCGGGGGGGATTGAGACCCAGTACTTC.

This clone was counted once. CDR3 sequence reads: CASSLASGGAYGYTF. In DNA, the CDR3 is TGTGCCAGCAGCTTAGCTTCAGGGGGTGCCTATGGCTACACCTTC. This chain joins TRBV7-2 and TRBJ1-2, with TRBD1 matching over 7 bases. The CDR3 runs to 15 residues. The J segment lost 4 bases and the V segment lost 0 bases, leaving 5 bases of the junction unmatched. The germline CDR1 and CDR2 sequences are SGHTA and FQGNSA.

This chain uses TRBV9 with TRBJ1-3; TRBD1 is a possible D gene (5 bases). V was shortened by 0 bases and J by 4 bases, with 11 bases between the two germline ends. The CDR3 runs 15 residues. Germline V gene sequence: CDR1 SGDLS, CDR2 YYNGEE. Written as DNA, the CDR3 is TGTGCCAGCAGCGTAGAAGCGACAGCGGGAAACACCATATATTTT. It yields the protein CASSVEATAGNTIYF.

This clone has only a few counts. The chain carries TRBV5-1 and TRBJ1-1; 8 positions match TRBD1. The trim removed 2 bases at V and 12 bases at J, leaving 6 bases unmatched. Germline CDR1 is SGHRS and CDR2 is YFSETQ. The CDR3 contains 12 residues. This CDR3 is CASSFDRGQTFF. DNA of the CDR3: TGCGCCAGCAGCTTTGACAGGGGTCAAACTTTCTTT.

The chain links TRBV27 to TRBJ1-1; the D gene is possibly TRBD1 (6 bases). The CDR3 totals 16 residues. CDR1 MNHEY and CDR2 SMNVEV come from the germline V gene (reference sequence). With 5 bases removed from V and 5 bases from J, the gap between germline ends came to 21 bases. CDR3 sequence (DNA): TGTGCCAGCAGTGTCGAGGGGGGGGCGCGAAGGACTGAAGCTTTCTTT. Protein sequence: CASSVEGGARRTEAFF.

The gene calls are TRBV4-2 and TRBJ1-3, with a tentative D call TRBD1 (5 bases). Germline V gene data show CDR1 as LGHNA and CDR2 as YNFKEQ. The germline V and J ends were trimmed by 4 bases and 0 bases, with 13 bases remaining between them. The CDR3 contains 16 residues. CDR3 DNA sequence: TGTGCCAGCAGCCTCGGACAAGGCCTCTCTGGAAACACCATATATTTT. Protein: CASSLGQGLSGNTIYF.

The chain is built from TRBV5-1 and TRBJ1-2; 9 positions agree with TRBD1. The germline gives CDR1 SGHRS, CDR2 YFSETQ. The CDR3 contains 16 residues. V was clipped by 3 bases and J by 2 bases; unmatched bases: 8. CDR3 sequence reads: CASSYHKGQGNYGYTF. Here the CDR3 DNA reads TGCGCCAGCAGCTATCATAAGGGACAGGGCAACTATGGCTACACCTTC.

The V call is TRBV7-9, the J call TRBJ1-3; D not certain. Germline CDR1 and CDR2: SEHNR and FQNEAQ (reference sequence). V dropped 2 bases and J dropped 7 bases, with 12 bases sitting between them. The CDR3 consists of 14 residues. The CDR3 loop reads CASSLIMSVNTIYF. The CDR3 DNA follows: TGTGCCAGCAGCTTAATTATGAGTGTGAACACCATATATTTT. The full variable domain, rest sourced from reference TRBV7-9 and TRBJ1-3, is DTGVSQNPRHKITKRGQNVTFRCDPISEHNRLYWYRQTLGQGPEFLTYFQNEAQLEKSRLLSDRFSAERPKGSFSTLEIQRTEQGDSAMYLCASSLIMSVNTIYFGEGSWLTVV.

The gene calls are TRBV5-6 and TRBJ2-7; possible D gene TRBD1, 6 bases. Germline CDR1 SGHDT, CDR2 YYEEEE. Trimming cost V 2 bases and J 6 bases, with 9 bases left between them. This CDR3 contains 12 residues. The CDR3 spells CASSFRGGEQYV. The DNA for the CDR3 is TGTGCCAGCAGCTTCCGAGGGGGCGAGCAGTACGTC.

The rearrangement uses TRBV19 and TRBJ2-3; 8 bases map to TRBD1. The CDR3 length is 13 residues. V dropped 9 bases and J dropped 4; count of bases not matched to a gene: 6. The germline V gene encodes CDR1 LNHDA and CDR2 SQIVND (reference sequence). The CDR3 loop is CASKDRAPDTQYF. CDR3 nucleotides: TGTGCCAGCAAGGACAGGGCCCCAGATACGCAGTATTTT.

The chain employs TRBV21-1 and TRBJ2-5; no DNA check was done on the table's D call, TRBD2. TRBV21-1 is a recognized pseudogene. The CDR3 extends over 14 amino acids. The CDR3 here is CASSNRLAGEFQYF. The CDR3 DNA follows: TGTGCCAGCAGCAACCGACTAGCGGGAGAGTTCCAGTACTTC.

The table lists this clone with a count of one. The chain combines TRBV27 with TRBJ1-1, with a tentative D call TRBD1 (6 bases). The CDR3 has 16 residues. Between the trimmed V and J ends, which lost 0 bases and 1 base, there was a span of 12 bases. CDR1 and CDR2 (germline): MNHEY, SMNVEV (reference sequence). CDR3 coding DNA: TGTGCCAGCAGTTTATCGGCGGGGGCGCAGAACACTGAAGCTTTCTTT. Translated: CASSLSAGAQNTEAFF.

This chain joins TRBV19 and TRBJ2-2; D not certain. Germline V gene lookup returns CDR1 LNHDA and CDR2 SQIVND (reference sequence). Trimming took off 6 bases at V and 2 bases at J, with 13 bases between the two ends. The CDR3 spans 15 residues. In nucleotides, the CDR3 is TGTGCCAGTAGCCCTTCCCGGGTCAACACCGGGGAGCTGTTTTTT. Protein sequence: CASSPSRVNTGELFF.

The chain uses TRBV29-1 and TRBJ1-1, with a possible D match to TRBD1 (5 bases). CDR3 length: 13 residues. The germline gives CDR1 SQVTM, CDR2 ANQGSEA. V was shortened by 0 bases and J by 11 bases, with 16 bases between the two germline ends. This chain's CDR3 is CSVEDSGLRVAFF. The CDR3, as DNA: TGCAGCGTTGAAGATTCGGGACTCCGGGTCGCTTTCTTT.

CDR3 sequence (DNA): TGTGCCAGCAGCCTCGGGACAGAGAAAATGAACACTGAAGCTTTCTTT. As protein: CASSLGTEKMNTEAFF. The chain uses TRBV4-2 and TRBJ1-1; 7 bases line up with TRBD1. The CDR3 extends over 16 amino acids. V dropped 4 bases and J dropped 0; count of bases not matched to a gene: 8. Looked up from germline, CDR1 is LGHNA and CDR2 is YNFKEQ.

The chain uses TRBV5-6 and TRBJ2-7, with D unclear. Trimming took 4 bases from V and 6 from J, leaving 11 bases between them. This CDR3 contains 12 residues. Per the germline V gene, CDR1 is SGHDT and CDR2 is YYEEEE. The chain's CDR3 is CASSSIRGEQYV. The CDR3 DNA is TGTGCCAGCAGCAGCATTAGAGGCGAGCAGTACGTC.

The rearrangement joins TRBV5-5 to TRBJ1-5, with a weak D call TRBD1 (6 bases). The germline gives CDR1 SGHKS, CDR2 YYEKEE (reference sequence). V shed 2 bases and J shed 0 bases, with 9 bases lying between them. The CDR3 length is 15 residues. For the CDR3, the DNA is TGTGCCAGCAGCTTCGCGGACAGTAGCAATCAGCCCCAGCATTTT. Its translation is CASSFADSSNQPQHF.

The rearrangement links TRBV4-1 to TRBJ1-6; the D is unclear. Germline CDR1 reads MGHRA; CDR2 reads YSYEKL. The CDR3 totals 16 residues. Trimming stripped 0 bases from V and 4 bases from J, with 10 bases between. CDR3 in amino acids: CASSQEGRSYNSPLHF. The DNA of the CDR3 is TGCGCCAGCAGCCAAGAGGGCAGAAGTTATAATTCACCCCTCCACTTT.

This clone appeared once. The rearrangement links TRBV7-2 to TRBJ2-7, with 8 nucleotides matching TRBD1. The CDR3 sequence is 14 residues long. The trim removed 5 bases at V and 7 bases at J, leaving 10 bases unmatched. Germline lookup yields CDR1 SGHTA and CDR2 FQGNSA. The chain's CDR3 is CASSIQDRGWEQYV. CDR3 DNA: TGTGCCAGCAGCATACAAGACAGGGGCTGGGAGCAGTACGTC.

The genes are TRBV6-5 and TRBJ1-2; a possible D gene is TRBD1 (5 bases). Deletions cut 6 bases from V and 5 bases from J, with 13 bases between. Germline values: CDR1 MNHEY, CDR2 SVGAGI. The CDR3 runs 13 residues. CDR3 bases: TGTGCCAGCAGCAACCCGGGGGAGTATGGCTACACCTTC. Its translation: CASSNPGEYGYTF.

The V gene is TRBV5-1, the J gene TRBJ2-5, with D possibly matching TRBD1 (6 bases). The V gene lost 4 bases and the J gene lost 5 bases, with 15 bases spanning the gap. Germline CDR1 and CDR2: SGHRS and YFSETQ. This CDR3 spans 14 amino acids. CDR3 DNA: TGCGCCAGCAGCGACGGGACAAAAACCGAGACCCAGTACTTC. This sequence encodes CASSDGTKTETQYF. Complete variable domain (other parts from reference TRBV5-1 and TRBJ2-5): KAGVTQTPRYLIKTRGQQVTLSCSPISGHRSVSWYQQTPGQGLQFLFEYFSETQRNKGNFPGRFSGRQFSNSRSEMNVSTLELGDSALYLCASSDGTKTETQYFGPGTRLLVL.

The J gene is TRBJ1-4, the V gene TRBV6-6; D might be TRBD1 (5 bases). Germline values: CDR1 MNHNY, CDR2 SVGAGI (reference sequence). V was clipped by 5 bases and J by 4 bases, with 11 bases between them. The CDR3 covers 14 residues. The CDR3 coding sequence is TGTGCCAGCAGTCAACAGGTCAATAATGAAAAACTGTTTTTT. Its protein product is CASSQQVNNEKLFF.

V is TRBV7-9 and J is TRBJ1-4; 7 nucleotides match TRBD1. V lost 6 bases, J lost 6 bases, and 7 bases stayed unmatched. Germline V gene data show CDR1 as SEHNR and CDR2 as FQNEAQ (reference sequence). This CDR3 contains 14 residues. As DNA, the CDR3 is TGTGCCAGCAGTTTTATAACAGGGGATGAAAAACTGTTTTTT. As protein: CASSFITGDEKLFF.

This clone showed up just once. The chain joins TRBV30 to TRBJ1-2; D is unresolved. With 1 base removed from V and 8 bases from J, the gap between germline ends came to 8 bases. The germline V gene encodes CDR1 GTSNPN and CDR2 SVGIG (reference sequence). This CDR3 comprises 11 residues. Here the CDR3 reads CAWSGVRGYTF. CDR3 DNA sequence: TGTGCCTGGAGTGGAGTTCGGGGCTACACCTTC.

This chain uses TRBV5-1 with TRBJ1-1, with 12 positions matching TRBD1. Germline CDR1 SGHRS, CDR2 YFSETQ. Losses at the gene ends were 4 bases for V and 0 bases for J; bases not matched to a gene: 4. The CDR3 spans 16 residues. The CDR3 DNA reads as TGCGCCAGCAGCCCCGGGACAGGGGGCATGAACACTGAAGCTTTCTTT. This encodes CASSPGTGGMNTEAFF.

The chain links TRBV5-4 to TRBJ2-1; possibly TRBD2 for D (6 bases). Germline V gene data show CDR1 as SGHNT and CDR2 as YYREEE (reference sequence). The CDR3 consists of 16 residues. The V end was cut by 6 bases, the J end by 7 bases, with 23 bases between. CDR3 residues: CASTPEWGVVWNEQFF. CDR3 sequence (DNA): TGTGCCAGCACCCCGGAGTGGGGGGTGGTGTGGAATGAGCAGTTCTTC. The full variable domain, with the rest looked up from reference TRBV5-4 and TRBJ2-1, is ETGVTQSPTHLIKTRGQQVTLRCSSQSGHNTVSWYQQALGQGPQFIFQYYREEENGRGNFPPRFSGLQFPNYSSELNVNALELDDSALYLCASTPEWGVVWNEQFFGPGTRLTVL.

In its sample, this clone was seen a few times. V and J are TRBV5-1 and TRBJ1-4; a weak D match, TRBD1 (5 bases). The V and J ends lost 3 bases and 3 bases respectively, with 9 bases between them. The CDR3 spans 14 residues. The germline V gene encodes CDR1 SGHRS and CDR2 YFSETQ. The DNA of the CDR3 is TGCGCCAGCAGCTCTCTAGGGGCTAATGAAAAACTGTTTTTT. Protein: CASSSLGANEKLFF.

CDR3 amino acids: CASSQEPETGTSSYNEQFF. The CDR3 DNA reads as TGCGCCAGCAGCCAAGAGCCCGAAACCGGGACTAGCTCTTACAATGAGCAGTTCTTC. The chain recombines TRBV4-1 with TRBJ2-1, with 9 bases lining up with TRBD2. The V segment lost 0 bases and the J segment 4 bases; nucleotides outside the gene matches: 13. The CDR3 has 19 amino acids. Germline CDR1 and CDR2: MGHRA and YSYEKL.

The CDR3 sequence: CASSEMGQYSNQPQHF. The CDR3 DNA reads TGTGCCAGCAGTGAGATGGGACAGTATAGCAATCAGCCCCAGCATTTT. This chain uses TRBV6-1 with TRBJ1-5; 7 nucleotides line up with TRBD1. In germline, CDR1 is MNHNS, CDR2 SASEGT. Trimming took 3 bases from V and 0 from J; bases not matched to a gene: 5. The CDR3 extends over 16 amino acids.

This chain links TRBV28 with TRBJ2-3; TRBD1 agrees at 7 bases. Germline assignment: CDR1 MDHEN and CDR2 SYDVKM. The CDR3 covers 17 residues. The junction had 15 bases not matched to a gene; V was cut back by 8 bases and J by 1 base. CDR3 sequence: CASGVEGAVSGTDTQYF. Written as DNA, the CDR3 is TGTGCCAGCGGAGTCGAGGGGGCGGTATCTGGCACAGATACGCAGTATTTT.